The 23 T cell receptor beta chains below come from one sample, sequenced in a study of shared T cell receptors in the human thymus. Clones were read by immunoSEQ multiplex PCR, and TCRdb kept only the in-frame ones, dropping some. The sample holds over 650,000 clones, more than 70% seen once. The data also belong to a second study, concerning human thymus T cells.

The source material was thymocytes. The receptor source for this set is a boy in the first two years of life with a congenital heart defect.

A word on this clone: The sample has other DNA sequences that encode this CDR3 too. The rearrangement uses TRBV4-3 and TRBJ1-3, with 9 positions matching TRBD1. The germline CDR1 and CDR2 sequences are LGHNA and YSLEER. CDR3 length: 15 residues. The trim removed 3 bases at V and 1 base at J, leaving 1 base unmatched. The CDR3 coding sequence is TGCGCCAGCAGCCAGGACAGGGGTTCTGGAAACACCATATATTTT. Translation gives CASSQDRGSGNTIYF.

V usage is TRBV14 and J usage is TRBJ2-5; 7 bases align to TRBD2. This CDR3 comprises 16 residues. With V trimmed by 3 bases and J by 7 bases, 14 bases remained unmatched. CDR1 SGHDN and CDR2 FVKESK come from the germline V gene. CDR3 sequence (DNA): TGTGCCAGCAGCCACCCCGGACTAGGTAGAAACGGGACCCAGTACTTC. It encodes CASSHPGLGRNGTQYF.

The rearrangement joins TRBV7-6 to TRBJ2-7, with TRBD2 identical over 8 bases. The germline gives CDR1 SGHVS, CDR2 FNYEAQ. The V segment lost 2 bases and the J segment 4 bases; nucleotides outside the gene matches: 7. CDR3 length equals 15 residues. The CDR3 nucleotides are TGTGCCAGCAGCTTACGGGTACGGGAGGGATACGAGCAGTACTTC. Its translation is CASSLRVREGYEQYF.

CDR3 nucleotides: TGTGCCAGCAGTGCCTCGAAAACAACTAGCGGGAGGCTCTCCTACGAGCAGTACTTC. This gives the protein CASSASKTTSGRLSYEQYF. V usage is TRBV6-1 and J usage is TRBJ2-7; 12 bases match TRBD2. This CDR3 is built from 19 residues. The trim removed 4 bases at V and 0 bases at J, leaving 13 bases unmatched. CDR1 is MNHNS, CDR2 SASEGT, per germline.

The chain is built from TRBV7-6 and TRBJ1-2, with D possibly matching TRBD1 (5 bases). Trimming pared 4 bases from V and 4 bases from J, leaving 22 bases between. The CDR3 runs to 17 residues. Germline V gives CDR1 SGHVS, CDR2 FNYEAQ. CDR3 nucleotides: TGTGCCAGCAGCTCCCGGCGCGCGGCAGGGTGGGCCTATGGCTACACCTTC. It codes for CASSSRRAAGWAYGYTF.

This chain uses TRBV20-1 with TRBJ2-2; unclear D gene. V lost 3 bases and J lost 6, with 5 bases in between. CDR3 length: 11 amino acids. Germline V lookup: CDR1 DFQATT, CDR2 SNEGSKA (reference sequence). CDR3 DNA sequence: TGCAGTGCTAGTATCGCCGGGGAGCTGTTTTTT. Amino acid sequence: CSASIAGELFF.

This clone was counted between two and nine times. CDR3 in amino acids: CASSPGQEQYF. The DNA of the CDR3 is TGCGCCAGCAGCCCCGGACAGGAGCAGTACTTC. This chain uses TRBV5-1 with TRBJ2-7, with TRBD1 as a possible D gene (6 bases). CDR1 is SGHRS and CDR2 is YFSETQ in the germline V gene. Trimming took off 4 bases at V and 7 bases at J, with 9 bases between the two ends. CDR3 length: 11 residues.

This rearrangement joins TRBV21-1 to TRBJ1-1; the DNA was not compared with TRBD1, the D call given in the table. TRBV21-1 is annotated as a pseudogene. This CDR3 region has 14 residues. The CDR3, as DNA: TGTGCCAGCAGCAAAGGAAAGGGGCAGACTGAAGCTTTCTTT. It is translated as CASSKGKGQTEAFF.

The count of this clone is one. This sequence joins TRBV28 and TRBJ2-5, with D possibly being TRBD2 (5 bases). CDR1 and CDR2 (germline): MDHEN, SYDVKM. Trimming stripped 2 bases from V and 4 bases from J, with 11 bases between. This CDR3 is built from 14 residues. The CDR3 region is CASSLGWRTETQYF. The DNA for the CDR3 is TGTGCCAGCAGTTTAGGGTGGAGGACAGAGACCCAGTACTTC.

The chain joins TRBV7-9 to TRBJ2-5; possible D gene TRBD2, 5 bases. This CDR3 is 13 amino acids long. Germline lookup yields CDR1 SEHNR and CDR2 FQNEAQ (reference sequence). V lost 6 bases to trimming and J lost 1 base, with 9 bases between them. The CDR3 DNA follows: TGTGCCAGCAGTCCGGACTCCCAAGAGACCCAGTACTTC. This sequence encodes CASSPDSQETQYF.

The chain combines TRBV9 with TRBJ2-2; TRBD1 matches 7 bases. V trimming: 0 bases; J trimming: 5 bases; junction bases outside the gene matches: 7. There are 16 residues in the CDR3. In germline, CDR1 is SGDLS, CDR2 YYNGEE. The CDR3 bases are TGTGCCAGCAGCGTAGGGCAGGGGGTCGGGACCGGGGAGCTGTTTTTT. Its protein is CASSVGQGVGTGELFF.

For the CDR3, the DNA is TGTGCCTGGAGTGTACTATGCCAGGGGGCGCTTGGCGAGCAGTACTTC. Translating gives CAWSVLCQGALGEQYF. The gene calls are TRBV30 and TRBJ2-7; TRBD1 matches 8 bases. The CDR3 consists of 16 residues. The germline CDR1 and CDR2 sequences are GTSNPN and SVGIG (reference sequence). J gave up 6 bases and V 0 bases, and 13 bases lay outside the gene matches.

The chain has TRBV5-4 and TRBJ2-1, with 11 bases that match TRBD1. This CDR3 comprises 15 residues. V gave up 4 bases and J gave up 9 bases; unmatched junction bases: 9. CDR1 is SGHNT and CDR2 is YYREEE in the germline V gene (reference sequence). Written as DNA, the CDR3 is TGTGCCAGCAGCGCGGACAGGGGGCGCGTAGGTGAGCAGTTCTTC. Protein sequence: CASSADRGRVGEQFF.

This clone was counted only a few times. This chain links TRBV10-3 with TRBJ2-3, with 12 bases identical to TRBD2. Germline CDR1 ENHRY, CDR2 SYGVKD. Trimming removed 0 bases from V and 0 bases from J; junction bases left unmatched: 4. The CDR3 is made up of 18 amino acids. DNA for the CDR3: TGTGCCATCAGTGAGTCGACTAGCGGGGGTTCTAGCACAGATACGCAGTATTTT. Translation: CAISESTSGGSSTDTQYF.

The V gene is TRBV7-9, the J gene TRBJ2-7; TRBD1 might be the D (5 bases). V dropped 5 bases and J dropped 5 bases, with 19 bases sitting between them. The CDR3 sequence is 15 residues long. CDR1 and CDR2 from the germline V gene are SEHNR and FQNEAQ (reference sequence). Here the CDR3 DNA reads TGTGCCAGCAGCGGCCGAGGTACAGGATCGCACGAGCAGTACTTC. Translation gives CASSGRGTGSHEQYF.

This chain joins TRBV4-1 and TRBJ2-7, with 11 positions matching TRBD1. With V trimmed by 3 bases and J by 3 bases, 10 bases remained unmatched. This CDR3 is built from 17 residues. The germline V gene has CDR1 MGHRA and CDR2 YSYEKL. This chain's CDR3 is CASSQMGQGDYYYEQYF. The CDR3, as DNA: TGCGCCAGCAGCCAGATGGGACAGGGGGACTACTACTACGAGCAGTACTTC.

V usage is TRBV28 and J usage is TRBJ2-3, with 7 positions matching TRBD1. This CDR3 is built from 16 residues. Germline-derived CDR1 and CDR2 are MDHEN and SYDVKM. After removal of 6 bases from V and 2 bases from J, the junction contained 11 bases not matched to a gene. CDR3 sequence (DNA): TGTGCCAGCAGCTCAAGGGACAGAAGGGACACAGATACGCAGTATTTT. This translates into CASSSRDRRDTDTQYF.

The rearrangement joins TRBV11-2 to TRBJ1-2; TRBD1 agrees at 9 bases. Germline CDR1 SGHAT, CDR2 FQNNGV. The ends lost 0 bases at V and 8 bases at J; junction bases unmatched: 10. The CDR3 runs 16 residues. In nucleotides, the CDR3 is TGTGCCAGCAGCTTAGAGTTTAACAGGGGGCAACCCGGCTACACCTTC. It encodes CASSLEFNRGQPGYTF. The whole variable domain, remainder taken from reference TRBV11-2 and TRBJ1-2, is EAGVAQSPRYKIIEKRQSVAFWCNPISGHATLYWYQQILGQGPKLLIQFQNNGVVDDSQLPKDRFSAERLKGVDSTLKIQPAKLEDSAVYLCASSLEFNRGQPGYTFGSGTRLTVV.

The V call is TRBV12-5, the J call TRBJ2-2; a possible D gene is TRBD2 (5 bases). V dropped 0 bases and J dropped 4 bases, with 9 bases sitting between them. Germline lookup yields CDR1 LGHNT and CDR2 FRNRAP. This CDR3 is built from 15 residues. The CDR3 loop is CASGLVGELTGELFF. CDR3 sequence (DNA): TGTGCTAGTGGTTTGGTCGGGGAACTCACCGGGGAGCTGTTTTTT.

V and J are TRBV5-8 and TRBJ2-1, with D possibly being TRBD2 (6 bases). The V end was cut by 4 bases, the J end by 6 bases, with 11 bases between. The germline gives CDR1 SGHTS, CDR2 YDEGEE. This CDR3 is 13 amino acids long. This CDR3 reads CASSGRPVNEQFF. CDR3 nucleotides: TGTGCCAGCAGCGGGAGGCCAGTCAATGAGCAGTTCTTC.

The chain uses TRBV28 and TRBJ2-3; 7 bases are shared with TRBD2. Trimming took 2 bases from V and 0 from J; bases not matched to a gene: 5. Germline CDR1 and CDR2: MDHEN and SYDVKM. The CDR3 length is 16 residues. The CDR3, as DNA: TGTGCCAGCAGTTTAACGGCGGGAGTTAGCACAGATACGCAGTATTTT. Translated: CASSLTAGVSTDTQYF.

The chain employs TRBV2 and TRBJ2-1; D might be TRBD2 (5 bases). V was clipped by 4 bases and J by 14 bases, with 15 bases between them. Per germline, CDR1 SNHLY and CDR2 FYNNEI. The CDR3 is 12 residues long. The CDR3 DNA follows: TGTGCCAGCAGTGTGAGGAGTGGGAGTAAGTTCTTC. This translates into CASSVRSGSKFF.

J is TRBJ2-1 and V is TRBV10-2, with D perhaps matching TRBD2 (6 bases). Germline loops: CDR1 WSHSY, CDR2 SAAADI. This CDR3 is 16 amino acids long. The ends were cut back, 2 bases at V and 0 bases at J, with 11 bases in the middle. In DNA form, the CDR3 reads TGCGCCAGCAGTGAGAGCGGAGGGGTCTCCTACAATGAGCAGTTCTTC. Its translation is CASSESGGVSYNEQFF.